This TCR beta chain was identified during a study of blood T cell repertoires in COVID-19. Study overall: Acute and convalescent COVID-19 samples came from the United States, Italy and Spain.

As processed by the authors: Scientists estimated how many nucleated cells there were by amplifying reference gene primers. TCRdb's copy holds only in-frame clones and misses some; the assay was immunoSEQ multiplex PCR. V, J and clone size reflect that table, while D and trimming were determined from the DNA. Of 200,000 to 300,000 clones detected, roughly 86% appear once; the ten largest clones hold approximately 9.4%. The CDR3 length is 16 residues. CDR1 is MNHEY and CDR2 is SVGEGT in the germline V gene. V was shortened by 7 bases and J by 2 bases, with 18 bases between the two germline ends. Sequenced material: peripheral blood. The chain has TRBV6-2 or TRBV6-3 and TRBJ1-5, with a possible D match to TRBD1 (6 bases). This clonotype was sampled from a man aged 35 to 55 who had recovered from COVID-19. CDR3 protein: CASTPTGLYGNQPQHF. In nucleotides, the CDR3 is TGTGCCAGCACCCCGACAGGCCTTTACGGCAATCAGCCCCAGCATTTT.